The T cell receptor beta chain described here comes from a study of blood T cell repertoires in COVID-19. At the level of the study: Specimens from acute and convalescent COVID-19 originated in the United States, Italy and Spain. T cells, B-cell-depleted T cells, or PBMCs provided the cDNA or gDNA that served as material.

Some clones are missing from TCRdb's copy, which holds only in-frame ones; the method was immunoSEQ multiplex PCR. Of around 250,000 clones in the sample, 75% to 85% were seen once. The receptor comes from a man aged 50-59 years with active or convalescent COVID-19. The sequencing sample was made of peripheral blood.

The CDR3 here is CASSDGTAQMINEQFF. In DNA form, the CDR3 reads TGTGCCAGCAGTGACGGAACAGCTCAGATGATAAATGAGCAGTTCTTC. The chain uses TRBV2 and TRBJ2-1; D is unresolved. The CDR3 covers 16 residues. Between the trimmed V and J ends, which lost 3 bases and 7 bases, there was a span of 19 bases. Looked up from germline, CDR1 is SNHLY and CDR2 is FYNNEI.